Each of the 24 T cell receptor beta chains below was sequenced from the same sample in a study of human T cells and chemical hapten exposure (dated by TCRdb to the early 2020s). The time point label on this specimen signifies: patch test 3, about 24 weeks after DPC sensitization. The treatment or condition label here, explained by the study, means: therapeutic diphenylcyclopropenone sensitization with weekly scalp DPC. Library generation was performed with RACE. The instrument was a NextSeq 500. TCRdb cleaned the public reads at Q25 with fastp, built clones with MiXCR and kept in-frame beta chains. Every CDR3 protein is listed once, alongside the most common genes and DNA of its rows. The sample has 100,000 or so distinct CDR3 sequences on record, less than 40% of them singletons. In total, the top ten clones hold around 2.7% of the sample. The sequences come from whole blood, collected in connection with sensitization to the hapten diphenylcyclopropenone (DPC). These receptors originate from a man aged 35 to 55 with alopecia areata. Some clones in this sample may be carry-over from other donors' samples.

This clonotype was counted a few times. This rearrangement joins TRBV29-1 to TRBJ2-4; D gene uncertain. V was shortened by 1 base and J by 7 bases, with 11 bases between the two germline ends. The CDR3 has 13 residues. In germline, CDR1 is SQVTM, CDR2 ANQGSEA. In DNA form, the CDR3 reads TGCAGCGTTGAAGTTGCTAGTGTGAACATTCAGTACTTC. Its protein product is CSVEVASVNIQYF.

The rearrangement links TRBV20-1 to TRBJ2-1; D gene unclear. The CDR3 loop spans 11 amino acids. Germline V gene lookup returns CDR1 DFQATT and CDR2 SNEGSKA (reference sequence). V gave up 6 bases and J gave up 10 bases, with 13 bases separating them. DNA of the CDR3: TGCAGTGCAACGGAAGCCTGGGAGCAGTTCTTC. It yields the protein CSATEAWEQFF.

CDR3 DNA sequence: TGCGCCAGCAGCTTGGGGACGGCGGCGGATCCCCTCCACTTT. Residues: CASSLGTAADPLHF. The chain carries TRBV5-1 and TRBJ1-6; no reliable D call. Trimming took 0 bases from V and 13 from J, leaving 14 bases between them. This CDR3 spans 14 amino acids. Germline V gene lookup returns CDR1 SGHRS and CDR2 YFSETQ. The variable domain in full, completed from reference TRBV5-1 and TRBJ1-6, reads KAGVTQTPRYLIKTRGQQVTLSCSPISGHRSVSWYQQTPGQGLQFLFEYFSETQRNKGNFPGRFSGRQFSNSRSEMNVSTLELGDSALYLCASSLGTAADPLHFGNGTRLTVT.

V and J are TRBV20-1 and TRBJ2-7, with unresolved D. Trimming shortened V by 6 bases and J by 0 bases, and 15 bases separated the two germline ends. CDR1 DFQATT and CDR2 SNEGSKA come from the germline V gene (reference sequence). This CDR3 has 14 amino acids. CDR3 region: CSAALDAVSYEQYF. The CDR3, as DNA: TGCAGTGCAGCTCTGGACGCCGTCTCCTACGAGCAGTACTTC.

V is TRBV30 and J is TRBJ1-6; D is possibly TRBD1 (5 bases). Per the germline V gene, CDR1 is GTSNPN and CDR2 is SVGIG (reference sequence). V shed 1 base and J shed 10 bases, with 14 bases lying between them. CDR3 length: 14 amino acids. The CDR3 here is CAWSEWTGDSPLHF. CDR3 in DNA: TGTGCCTGGAGTGAATGGACGGGGGACTCACCCCTCCACTTT.

This clonotype has a handful of counts. This chain joins TRBV5-1 and TRBJ1-4, with D tentatively TRBD1 (6 bases). The CDR3 consists of 14 residues. Germline V gene sequence: CDR1 SGHRS, CDR2 YFSETQ. Trimming cost V 3 bases and J 8 bases, with 14 bases left between them. Written as DNA, the CDR3 is TGCGCCAGCAGCTCTGTAGGGGGGGGCGAAAAACTGTTTTTT. Its translation: CASSSVGGGEKLFF.

The rearrangement links TRBV7-3 to TRBJ2-1, with 8 nucleotides matching TRBD1. CDR3 size: 14 residues. The junction had 5 bases not matched to a gene; V was cut back by 2 bases and J by 8 bases. Germline CDR1 SGHTA, CDR2 FQGTGA. The chain's CDR3 is CASSLQGAVDEQFF. The DNA of the CDR3 is TGTGCCAGCAGCTTACAGGGGGCTGTGGATGAGCAGTTCTTC.

The V call is TRBV12-3 or TRBV12-4, the J call TRBJ2-7, with no clear D. Trimming stripped 6 bases from V and 7 bases from J, with 10 bases between. The CDR3 consists of 11 residues. CDR3 DNA sequence: TGTGCCAGCAGCCCTGGGTGGGAGCAGTACTTC. Protein sequence: CASSPGWEQYF.

The rearrangement links TRBV9 to TRBJ1-5; the match to TRBD1 covers 12 bases. The CDR3 sequence is 15 residues long. Germline values: CDR1 SGDLS, CDR2 YYNGEE. The trim removed 4 bases at V and 6 bases at J, leaving 5 bases unmatched. The CDR3 here is CASSPGTGGGQPQHF. CDR3 sequence (DNA): TGTGCCAGCAGCCCCGGGACAGGGGGCGGTCAGCCCCAGCATTTT.

This clonotype has more than one count but fewer than ten. The chain has TRBV6-6 and TRBJ2-1; a possible D gene is TRBD2 (6 bases). Germline assignment: CDR1 MNHNY and CDR2 SVGAGI (reference sequence). V lost 7 bases and J 3 bases, leaving 13 bases between the germline ends. The CDR3 is 14 amino acids. DNA for the CDR3: TGTGCCAGCAAGGGGACTTTGGGCTACAATGAGCAGTTCTTC. It codes for CASKGTLGYNEQFF.

This chain joins TRBV11-3 and TRBJ2-2; weak D call: TRBD2 (5 bases). V was trimmed by 9 bases and J by 4 bases, leaving 21 bases between them. CDR3 size: 16 residues. Germline-derived CDR1 and CDR2 are SGHNT and YENEEA. The DNA of the CDR3 is TGTGCCAGTAGAGCAGCGGTCGGAGGAAGCACCGGGGAGCTGTTTTTT. Encoded protein: CASRAAVGGSTGELFF.

The chain employs TRBV12-3 or TRBV12-4 and TRBJ2-5; D gene ambiguous. V was cut by 7 bases and J by 0 bases, with 6 bases left in between. The CDR3 spans 12 residues. CDR3 sequence (DNA): TGTGCCAGCAAGAGGAACCAAGAGACCCAGTACTTC. It translates to CASKRNQETQYF.

This clonotype has just one count. The CDR3 DNA sequence: TGTGCCAGCAGCTTAGGTGCTTTGGCAATGAGCAATCAGCCCCAGCATTTT. Its translation: CASSLGALAMSNQPQHF. V gene TRBV7-8 combines with J gene TRBJ1-5; D unresolved. This CDR3 comprises 17 residues. Per germline, CDR1 SGHVS and CDR2 FQNEAQ. Trimming removed 1 base at V and 1 base at J, with 14 bases between.

The rearrangement uses TRBV7-2 and TRBJ1-4, with TRBD1 identical over 8 bases. The germline V gene encodes CDR1 SGHTA and CDR2 FQGNSA. This CDR3 has 15 amino acids. The V gene end was trimmed by 1 base and the J gene end by 8 bases; junction bases not matched to a gene: 6. CDR3 region: CASSLVRQGAEKLFF. CDR3 in DNA: TGTGCCAGCAGCTTAGTTCGTCAGGGGGCCGAAAAACTGTTTTTT.

This clonotype was counted a single time. The V call is TRBV4-3, the J call TRBJ2-3; 7 positions match TRBD2. With V trimmed by 3 bases and J by 4 bases, 4 bases remained unmatched. The CDR3 covers 14 residues. The germline V gene encodes CDR1 LGHNA and CDR2 YSLEER. The chain's CDR3 is CASSQDRGADTQYF. The DNA for the CDR3 is TGCGCCAGCAGCCAGGACCGGGGGGCAGATACGCAGTATTTT.

The CDR3, as DNA: TGTGCCTGGAACCCGTGGAGCGACCCCTACAATGAGCAGTTCTTC. Residues: CAWNPWSDPYNEQFF. The chain combines TRBV30 with TRBJ2-1; D gene ambiguous. V lost 4 bases and J 2 bases, leaving 15 bases between the germline ends. The germline CDR1 and CDR2 sequences are GTSNPN and SVGIG (reference sequence). The CDR3 totals 15 residues.

This clonotype has more than one count but fewer than ten. For the CDR3, the DNA is TGCGCCAGCAGCCTGTTAAGGACTCTCAATGAGCAGTTCTTC. It is translated as CASSLLRTLNEQFF. The rearrangement uses TRBV5-1 and TRBJ2-1, with TRBD2 as a possible D gene (5 bases). V lost 4 bases, J lost 6 bases, and 14 bases lay in between. The CDR3 is made up of 14 amino acids. CDR1 and CDR2 from the germline V gene are SGHRS and YFSETQ. Looking up the rest from reference TRBV5-1 and TRBJ2-1 gives the full variable domain: KAGVTQTPRYLIKTRGQQVTLSCSPISGHRSVSWYQQTPGQGLQFLFEYFSETQRNKGNFPGRFSGRQFSNSRSEMNVSTLELGDSALYLCASSLLRTLNEQFFGPGTRLTVL.

The chain carries TRBV28 and TRBJ2-7, with TRBD2 matching 12 bases. CDR3 size: 14 residues. The V gene end was trimmed by 7 bases and the J gene end by 7 bases; junction bases not matched to a gene: 8. Germline CDR1 MDHEN, CDR2 SYDVKM. The chain's CDR3 is CASIPSGRAGEQYF. The CDR3 bases are TGTGCCAGCATTCCTAGCGGGAGGGCTGGGGAGCAGTACTTC.

This clonotype was seen a few times. The chain uses TRBV3-1 and TRBJ2-5, with D maybe TRBD2 (5 bases). V was clipped by 8 bases and J by 2 bases, with 12 bases between them. CDR1 and CDR2 (germline): LGHDT, YNNKEL (reference sequence). The CDR3 runs 13 residues. The CDR3 loop is CASVNGGQETQYF. DNA for the CDR3: TGTGCCAGCGTCAACGGAGGACAAGAGACCCAGTACTTC.

The genes are TRBV5-1 and TRBJ2-5, with D unresolved. CDR3 length: 13 amino acids. V dropped 4 bases and J dropped 1 base, with 8 bases sitting between them. Germline V gene sequence: CDR1 SGHRS, CDR2 YFSETQ. CDR3: CASSKEPQETQYF. The CDR3 DNA reads TGCGCCAGCAGCAAAGAGCCCCAAGAGACCCAGTACTTC. The variable domain in full, with the rest retrieved from reference TRBV5-1 and TRBJ2-5, is KAGVTQTPRYLIKTRGQQVTLSCSPISGHRSVSWYQQTPGQGLQFLFEYFSETQRNKGNFPGRFSGRQFSNSRSEMNVSTLELGDSALYLCASSKEPQETQYFGPGTRLLVL.

This clonotype was observed a few times. This rearrangement joins TRBV27 to TRBJ2-1; 8 nucleotides align to TRBD2. Germline V gene data show CDR1 as MNHEY and CDR2 as SMNVEV (reference sequence). This CDR3 has 15 residues. Unmatched junction bases numbered 3, after V lost 5 bases and J lost 0 bases. The CDR3 DNA reads TGTGCCAGCAGTATTAGCGGGATCTCCTACAATGAGCAGTTCTTC. Translation gives CASSISGISYNEQFF.

This clonotype was counted between two and nine times. Here the CDR3 reads CASRLTGLQETQYF. CDR3 DNA: TGCGCCAGCCGACTTACGGGACTTCAAGAGACCCAGTACTTC. The chain uses TRBV5-1 and TRBJ2-5; possible D gene TRBD2, 6 bases. CDR3 length: 14 residues. Germline CDR1 reads SGHRS; CDR2 reads YFSETQ. Trimming shortened V by 7 bases and J by 2 bases, and 15 bases separated the two germline ends.

The CDR3 protein is CATSVGSISGETQYF. In DNA form, the CDR3 reads TGTGCCACCAGTGTCGGAAGCATCAGCGGGGAGACCCAGTACTTC. This chain links TRBV15 with TRBJ2-5, with TRBD2 as a possible D gene (6 bases). The CDR3 consists of 15 residues. The germline V gene has CDR1 LNHNV and CDR2 YYDKDF (reference sequence). The V gene lost 6 bases and the J gene lost 5 bases, with 19 bases spanning the gap.

This chain uses TRBV6-5 with TRBJ2-7, with D possibly TRBD1 on 6 matching bases. The CDR3 is made up of 14 amino acids. Trimming took off 2 bases at V and 1 base at J, with 9 bases between the two ends. The germline V gene encodes CDR1 MNHEY and CDR2 SVGAGI. Here the CDR3 reads CASSYNRGSYEQYV. In DNA, the CDR3 is TGTGCCAGCAGTTACAATAGGGGGTCCTACGAGCAGTACGTC.